The present T cell receptor (beta chain) was sequenced within a study of post-analysis software for immune sequencing data. Study-level background: Included courses were relapsing-remitting and secondary progressive multiple sclerosis; progressive-relapsing multiple sclerosis was also included. Study observations and caveats: Those samples that were prepared in the same batch co-clustered strongly by F measure. When compared against controls, multiple sclerosis patients showed significantly lower normalized Chao1 diversity. The study found TRBV5-6, TRBV5-1 and TRBV20-1 among five or six TRBV segments more frequent in patients than controls.

The CDR3 runs 11 residues. CDR1 DFQATT and CDR2 SNEGSKA come from the germline V gene (reference sequence). Prepared TCR beta cDNA libraries contained unique molecular identifiers. Input populations of 1 to 10 million T cells gave rise to hundreds of thousands of cDNA molecules. TCRdb re-analysed the PCR reads in MiXCR, keeping a single row per CDR3 protein. The sample carries about 400,000 distinct CDR3 sequences, approximately 33% recorded once. Comments on this clonotype: Antigen: not known.

J is TRBJ1-1 and V is TRBV20-1, with D tentatively TRBD1 (5 bases). This receptor was identified in a girl under 18 with multiple sclerosis. Specimen: blood. The CDR3 bases are TGCACTAAGGCTCTCCGGGGGAAAGCTTTCTTT. Its protein is CTKALRGKAFF.